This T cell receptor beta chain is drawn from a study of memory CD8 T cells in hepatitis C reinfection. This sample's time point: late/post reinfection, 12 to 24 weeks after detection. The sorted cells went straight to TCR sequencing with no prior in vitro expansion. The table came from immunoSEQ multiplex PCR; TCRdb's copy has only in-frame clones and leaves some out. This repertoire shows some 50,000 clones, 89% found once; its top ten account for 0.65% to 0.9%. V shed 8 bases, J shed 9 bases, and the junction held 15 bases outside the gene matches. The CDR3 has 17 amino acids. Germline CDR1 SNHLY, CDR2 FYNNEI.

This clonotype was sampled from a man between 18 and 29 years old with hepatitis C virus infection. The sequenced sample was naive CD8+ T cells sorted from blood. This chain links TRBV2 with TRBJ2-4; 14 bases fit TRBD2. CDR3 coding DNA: TGTGCCAGCGGGTCGGGACTAGCGGGAGAAGTGTGGGGCATTCAGTACTTC. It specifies CASGSGLAGEVWGIQYF.